Sequencing of this TCR beta chain was carried out in a study of shared clonotypes between healthy human individuals. On the study more broadly: A couple of women and three men aged 18 to 49 served as donors. CD4 naive cells filled three plates per donor, CD4 memory three, CD8 naive two and CD8 memory one. Broader study findings: Limitation of the genetic and exposure-history diversity represented came from the few donors.

Points on this clone: Its antigen is currently unknown.

Caucasian adults living in Nashville, Tennessee, provided all samples. Trimming left V 2 bases short and J 4 bases short, with 17 bases between. CDR1 is MNHEY and CDR2 is SVGAGI in the germline V gene. This CDR3 has 16 amino acids. Sequencing was performed with immunoSEQ multiplex PCR; in TCRdb, only in-frame clones are kept and a portion is missing. The table has millions of clones, 90% to 95% seen once; the top ten hold roughly 0.36%. The TCR was taken from a man aged 18 to 30 in good health. Some clones in this sample may be carry-over from other donors' samples. This chain connects TRBV6-5 to TRBJ1-2, with unresolved D. Sequencing was performed on naive CD4+ T cells from PBMCs. Subset in this sample: CD45RA+ positively selected. The CDR3 region has the DNA TGTGCCAGCAGTTACGGTTTCTGGGGAAAGGGCTATGGCTACACCTTC. It is translated as CASSYGFWGKGYGYTF.